This passage covers 25 T cell receptor beta chains from one sample sequenced in a study of OX40 agonist ivuxolimab in advanced cancers. The assay was immunoSEQ multiplex PCR, and TCRdb's table has in-frame clones only and misses some. The table has about 45,000 clones, roughly 82% seen once; the top ten hold roughly 2.6%. The source was CD4+ or CD8+ T cells sorted from blood, collected in a trial of the OX40 agonist ivuxolimab. The origin of the receptors is an adult with an advanced solid tumor such as melanoma, head and neck, liver or kidney cancer.

V gene TRBV7-3 combines with J gene TRBJ2-1, with D perhaps given as TRBD1 or TRBD2 (5 bases each). Germline CDR1 is SGHTA and CDR2 is FQGTGA. This CDR3 contains 16 residues. V gave up 4 bases and J gave up 5 bases, with 18 bases separating them. CDR3 amino acids: CASSSPARGAHNEQFF. Here the CDR3 DNA reads TGTGCCAGCAGCTCACCCGCGAGGGGAGCCCACAATGAGCAGTTCTTC. Using reference TRBV7-3 and TRBJ2-1 for the parts outside the CDR3, the full variable domain is GAGVSQTPSNKVTEKGKYVELRCDPISGHTALYWYRQSLGQGPEFLIYFQGTGAADDSGLPNDRFFAVRPEGSVSTLKIQRTERGDSAVYLCASSSPARGAHNEQFFGPGTRLTVL.

The chain employs TRBV28 and TRBJ2-2, with D perhaps TRBD2 (6 bases). The ends were cut back, 8 bases at V and 2 bases at J, with 27 bases in the middle. The CDR3 is 19 amino acids. Germline CDR1 and CDR2: MDHEN and SYDVKM. CDR3 nucleotides: TGTGCCAGCGACACACTACTAGCCCCCAAGAGTAGAAACACCGGGGAGCTGTTTTTT. Translated: CASDTLLAPKSRNTGELFF.

This clone is classed as medium-sized (0.01 to 0.1%). The rearrangement joins TRBV28 to TRBJ2-7, with 10 positions matching TRBD1. There are 16 residues in the CDR3. Unmatched junction bases numbered 11, after V lost 6 bases and J lost 3 bases. Germline V CDR1 and CDR2: MDHEN, SYDVKM. The CDR3 region is CASRANDRGPFYEQYF. CDR3 in DNA: TGTGCCAGCAGGGCTAACGACAGGGGGCCCTTCTACGAGCAGTACTTC.

The chain recombines TRBV15 with TRBJ1-5; TRBD1 is a possible D gene (6 bases). Germline loops: CDR1 LNHNV, CDR2 YYDKDF (reference sequence). This CDR3 has 15 residues. V shed 5 bases and J shed 2 bases, with 13 bases lying between them. The CDR3 bases are TGTGCCACCAGCGAGGGGGGGGTCGGCAATCAGCCCCAGCATTTT. Translation gives CATSEGGVGNQPQHF.

The chain is built from TRBV4-3 and TRBJ2-7; D gene uncertain. Per the germline V gene, CDR1 is LGHNA and CDR2 is YSLEER. This CDR3 has 13 amino acids. V lost 0 bases and J 3 bases, leaving 6 bases between the germline ends. The CDR3 DNA reads as TGCGCCAGCAGCCAAGATCAATTCTACGAGCAGTACTTC. Translated: CASSQDQFYEQYF.

This rearrangement joins TRBV11-3 to TRBJ2-3; weak D call: TRBD2 (5 bases). The CDR3 has 14 residues. From germline, CDR1 is SGHNT and CDR2 YENEEA. The germline V and J ends were trimmed by 1 base and 6 bases, with 11 bases remaining between them. The CDR3 DNA sequence: TGTGCCAGCAGCTTAGGAGGGAACGTGGATACGCAGTATTTT. Translating it yields CASSLGGNVDTQYF.

The V gene is TRBV7-8, the J gene TRBJ2-7; perhaps TRBD2 as D (5 bases). V shed 5 bases and J shed 7 bases, with 15 bases lying between them. Germline assignment: CDR1 SGHVS and CDR2 FQNEAQ. This CDR3 is 13 amino acids long. The CDR3 loop reads CASSLIRSGEQYF. The CDR3 DNA follows: TGTGCCAGCAGCCTAATTCGATCGGGGGAGCAGTACTTC.

This chain connects TRBV7-9 to TRBJ1-2; 9 bases fit TRBD1. This CDR3 is built from 17 residues. J lost 7 bases, V lost 6 bases, and 18 bases had no gene match. Germline-derived CDR1 and CDR2 are SEHNR and FQNEAQ (reference sequence). In nucleotides, the CDR3 is TGTGCCAGCAGGCCATCTTACGGGACAGGGAATCAACGTGGCTACACCTTC. It specifies CASRPSYGTGNQRGYTF.

This clone was found a few times. The chain has TRBV10-3 and TRBJ1-2; TRBD1 is a possible D gene (6 bases). Germline V CDR1 and CDR2: ENHRY, SYGVKD. V shed 8 bases and J shed 8 bases, with 18 bases lying between them. There are 13 residues in the CDR3. Written as DNA, the CDR3 is TGTGCCATCGGGGGGGACACCGAGTGGGGCTACACCTTC. As protein: CAIGGDTEWGYTF.

The chain recombines TRBV12-5 with TRBJ2-5, with 8 bases fitting TRBD2. This CDR3 contains 16 residues. Germline V gene data show CDR1 as LGHNT and CDR2 as FRNRAP. V lost 4 bases, J lost 4 bases, and 11 bases stayed unmatched. The DNA for the CDR3 is TGTGCTAGTGGTTCGGGATCCTTCGGGGGGGGAGAGACCCAGTACTTC. Its translation: CASGSGSFGGGETQYF.

The rearrangement joins TRBV19 to TRBJ1-5, with 8 positions matching TRBD1. The V gene end was trimmed by 4 bases and the J gene end by 7 bases; junction bases not matched to a gene: 9. Germline V gene sequence: CDR1 LNHDA, CDR2 SQIVND (reference sequence). The CDR3 is 15 residues long. The CDR3 sequence is CASSSADRVTQPQHF. As DNA, the CDR3 is TGTGCCAGTAGTAGCGCGGACAGGGTAACACAGCCCCAGCATTTT.

The chain links TRBV10-3 to TRBJ1-2; 11 bases match TRBD1. This CDR3 has 15 amino acids. The trim removed 5 bases at V and 3 bases at J, leaving 5 bases unmatched. Germline loops: CDR1 ENHRY, CDR2 SYGVKD. The CDR3 reads CAISHRDRGDYGYTF. The CDR3 DNA reads as TGTGCCATCAGTCACCGGGACAGGGGGGACTATGGCTACACCTTC.

The rearrangement uses TRBV10-3 and TRBJ2-1; D unresolved. Germline V gene data show CDR1 as ENHRY and CDR2 as SYGVKD. V was clipped by 2 bases and J by 10 bases, with 15 bases between them. The CDR3 spans 14 residues. The CDR3 nucleotides are TGTGCCATCAGTGAGAGGGCCCAGGAAAAGGAGCAGTTCTTC. It encodes CAISERAQEKEQFF.

The V call is TRBV25-1, the J call TRBJ2-3; D gene ambiguous. In germline, CDR1 is MGHDK, CDR2 SYGVNS. V was trimmed by 5 bases and J by 2 bases, leaving 11 bases between them. The length of the CDR3 is 14 residues. CDR3: CASSSRANTDTQYF. CDR3 in DNA: TGTGCCAGCAGTTCAAGGGCTAACACAGATACGCAGTATTTT.

This clone was seen a single time. V gene TRBV19 combines with J gene TRBJ1-5; 8 bases are a match to TRBD1. Losses at the gene ends were 4 bases for V and 7 bases for J; bases not matched to a gene: 9. This CDR3 is 15 amino acids long. Per the germline V gene, CDR1 is LNHDA and CDR2 is SQIVND (reference sequence). The CDR3 bases are TGTGCCAGTAGTACCATGGGACAGGTGTTGCAGCCCCAGCATTTT. This sequence encodes CASSTMGQVLQPQHF. Looking up the rest from reference TRBV19 and TRBJ1-5 gives the full variable domain: DGGITQSPKYLFRKEGQNVTLSCEQNLNHDAMYWYRQDPGQGLRLIYYSQIVNDFQKGDIAEGYSVSREKKESFPLTVTSAQKNPTAFYLCASSTMGQVLQPQHFGDGTRLSIL.

This clone was found once. J is TRBJ2-7 and V is TRBV27, with 9 positions matching TRBD2. Germline CDR1 is MNHEY and CDR2 is SMNVEV (reference sequence). J gave up 6 bases and V 4 bases, and 7 bases lay outside the gene matches. This CDR3 has 14 amino acids. CDR3 sequence (DNA): TGTGCCAGCAGTTCGAGGACTAGCGAATCCGAGCAGTACTTC. Encoded protein: CASSSRTSESEQYF.

This chain joins TRBV6-1 and TRBJ2-7, with TRBD2 identical over 7 bases. This CDR3 contains 16 residues. Unmatched junction bases numbered 11, after V lost 4 bases and J lost 2 bases. Germline V gene sequence: CDR1 MNHNS, CDR2 SASEGT. CDR3: CASSGNWGGRPYEQYF. The CDR3 DNA reads as TGTGCCAGCAGTGGCAATTGGGGGGGGAGACCCTACGAGCAGTACTTC.

This chain links TRBV5-1 with TRBJ2-5, with D perhaps matching TRBD2 (6 bases). The V gene lost 4 bases and the J gene lost 4 bases, with 20 bases spanning the gap. Per germline, CDR1 SGHRS and CDR2 YFSETQ. The CDR3 length is 16 residues. In DNA, the CDR3 is TGCGCCAGCAGCGTGACAGTCCCCGAGGGAGGAGAGACCCAGTACTTC. This gives the protein CASSVTVPEGGETQYF.

The rearrangement joins TRBV7-9 to TRBJ1-1, with 8 nucleotides matching TRBD1. With 0 bases clipped from V and 5 bases from J, the junction kept 8 bases outside the gene matches. Germline CDR1 reads SEHNR; CDR2 reads FQNEAQ (reference sequence). The CDR3 has 16 residues. The CDR3 region has the DNA TGTGCCAGCAGCTTAGCAACCGGACAGGGATGGACTGAAGCTTTCTTT. Protein sequence: CASSLATGQGWTEAFF.

The chain employs TRBV11-2 and TRBJ1-2, with 11 nucleotides matching TRBD1. Germline CDR1 reads SGHAT; CDR2 reads FQNNGV. The J segment lost 7 bases and the V segment lost 5 bases, leaving 9 bases of the junction unmatched. The CDR3 covers 15 residues. CDR3 loop: CASSVKGQGASGYTF. The DNA of the CDR3 is TGTGCCAGCAGCGTAAAAGGACAGGGGGCGAGTGGCTACACCTTC.

The gene calls are TRBV5-6 and TRBJ2-7, with TRBD1 matching over 10 bases. Germline loops: CDR1 SGHDT, CDR2 YYEEEE. The V gene end was trimmed by 1 base and the J gene end by 6 bases; junction bases not matched to a gene: 10. This CDR3 contains 16 residues. CDR3 nucleotide sequence: TGTGCCAGCAGCTTGTACCTAACGGGACAGGGGAGCGAGCAGTACTTC. It codes for CASSLYLTGQGSEQYF.

This sequence joins TRBV30 and TRBJ1-6; 7 nucleotides match TRBD1. The CDR3 runs 14 residues. CDR1 is GTSNPN, CDR2 SVGIG, per germline (reference sequence). Unmatched junction bases numbered 6, after V lost 8 bases and J lost 2 bases. The DNA of the CDR3 is TGTGCCAGCCGGGACAGAGCCTATAATTCACCCCTCCACTTT. Its translation is CASRDRAYNSPLHF.

The chain employs TRBV9 and TRBJ1-6; 7 bases agree with TRBD1. The CDR3 contains 16 residues. V lost 4 bases and J lost 6; bases outside the gene matches: 10. CDR1 is SGDLS, CDR2 YYNGEE, per germline. CDR3 residues: CASSTRDSPINSPLHF. The CDR3 DNA is TGTGCCAGCAGCACCCGGGACAGCCCCATTAATTCACCCCTCCACTTT.

This CDR3 is CASSDARAPIYEQYF. The CDR3 nucleotides read TGTGCCAGCAGCGACGCCCGGGCCCCAATTTACGAGCAGTACTTC. The rearrangement links TRBV28 to TRBJ2-7; unclear D gene. Trimming cost V 6 bases and J 4 bases, with 19 bases left between them. Germline CDR1 MDHEN, CDR2 SYDVKM. This CDR3 is 15 amino acids long.

V and J are TRBV18 and TRBJ2-3; unclear D gene. CDR3 size: 17 residues. Trimming stripped 3 bases from V and 4 bases from J, with 20 bases between. Germline V gene data show CDR1 as KGHSH and CDR2 as LQKENI. CDR3 sequence (DNA): TGTGCCAGCTCACCCTCCCTCGGCAAAGCCCTCCCAGATACGCAGTATTTT. Residues: CASSPSLGKALPDTQYF.